This T cell receptor (beta chain) was captured by sequencing in a study of shared clonotypes between healthy human individuals. Notes on the study in general: In having few donors, the study represented limited genetic and exposure-history diversity. An anticipated effect of sequencing depth on clonotype sharing among donors was recognized.

This clone was detected only a few times. What it binds is not known. V gave up 5 bases and J gave up 3 bases; unmatched junction bases: 4. The CDR3 consists of 13 residues. Germline assignment: CDR1 SGDLS and CDR2 YYNGEE. Assay runs were performed at deep level. Authors' data handling: Filtering of immunoSEQ junctional sequences could not match full-length read filtering. The repertoire was sequenced with immunoSEQ multiplex PCR; TCRdb's copy has only in-frame clones and lacks some. That table is the source of V, J and clone size, and D and trimming were worked out from the DNA. The data hold more than 2,000,000 clones, with approximately 95% observed a single time.

The genes are TRBV9 and TRBJ1-1; 7 nucleotides align to TRBD1. The sequenced sample consisted of naive CD4+ T cells from PBMCs. Subset of the sample: CD45RA+ positively selected. The clonotype comes from a man younger than 35 in good health. Some clones in this sample may be carry-over from other donors' samples. The CDR3 coding sequence is TGTGCCAGCAGTTTCCAGGGGGACACTGAAGCTTTCTTT. Amino acid sequence: CASSFQGDTEAFF. Together with reference TRBV9 and TRBJ1-1, the CDR3 gives the full variable domain: DSGVTQTPKHLITATGQRVTLRCSPRSGDLSVYWYQQSLDQGLQFLIQYYNGEERAKGNILERFSAQQFPDLHSELNLSSLELGDSALYFCASSFQGDTEAFFGQGTRLTVV.